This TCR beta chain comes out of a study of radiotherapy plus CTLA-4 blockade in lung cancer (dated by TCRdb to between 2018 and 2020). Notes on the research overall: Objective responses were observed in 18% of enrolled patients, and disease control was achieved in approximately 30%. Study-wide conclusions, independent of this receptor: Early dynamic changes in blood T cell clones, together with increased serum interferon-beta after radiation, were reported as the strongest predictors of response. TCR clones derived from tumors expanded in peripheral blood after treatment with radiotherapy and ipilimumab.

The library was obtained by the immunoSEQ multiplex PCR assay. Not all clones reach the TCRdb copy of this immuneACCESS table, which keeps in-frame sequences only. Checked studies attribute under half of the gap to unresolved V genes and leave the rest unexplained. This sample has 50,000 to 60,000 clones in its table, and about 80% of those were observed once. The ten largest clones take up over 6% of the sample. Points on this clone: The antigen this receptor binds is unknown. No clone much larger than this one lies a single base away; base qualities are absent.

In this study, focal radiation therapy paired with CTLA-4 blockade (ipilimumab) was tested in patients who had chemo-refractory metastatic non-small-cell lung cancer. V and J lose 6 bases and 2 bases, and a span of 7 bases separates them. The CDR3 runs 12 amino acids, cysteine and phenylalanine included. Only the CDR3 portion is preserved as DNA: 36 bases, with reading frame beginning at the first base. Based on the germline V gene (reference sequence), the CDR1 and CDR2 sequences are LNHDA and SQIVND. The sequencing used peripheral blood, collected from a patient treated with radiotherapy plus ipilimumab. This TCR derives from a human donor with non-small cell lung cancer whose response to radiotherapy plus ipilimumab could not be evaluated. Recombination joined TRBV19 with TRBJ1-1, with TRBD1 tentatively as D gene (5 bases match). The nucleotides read TGTGCCAGTAGAGGGGTCAACACTGAAGCTTTCTTT. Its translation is CASRGVNTEAFF. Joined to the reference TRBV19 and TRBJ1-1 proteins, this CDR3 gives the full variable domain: DGGITQSPKYLFRKEGQNVTLSCEQNLNHDAMYWYRQDPGQGLRLIYYSQIVNDFQKGDIAEGYSVSREKKESFPLTVTSAQKNPTAFYLCASRGVNTEAFFGQGTRLTVV.